These 23 T cell receptor beta chains were sequenced from one sample in a study of technical replicates of blood from a few donors. TCRdb keeps only in-frame clones here, not all; method: immunoSEQ multiplex PCR. The top ten clones hold just under 0.2% of a sample with some 57,000 clones, almost 97% of them seen once. Sequenced material: T cells isolated from PBMCs. The receptors were gathered from a human donor in good health.

CDR3 sequence: CASSQESQENIQYF. In DNA form, the CDR3 reads TGCGCCAGCAGCCAAGAGTCGCAGGAAAACATTCAGTACTTC. The genes are TRBV4-1 and TRBJ2-4; D unresolved. Trimming removed 0 bases at V and 5 bases at J, with 8 bases between. Per the germline V gene, CDR1 is MGHRA and CDR2 is YSYEKL. The CDR3 extends over 14 amino acids.

The rearrangement links TRBV30 to TRBJ2-2, with D possibly being TRBD1 (6 bases). The germline CDR1 and CDR2 sequences are GTSNPN and SVGIG (reference sequence). The CDR3 extends over 13 amino acids. Trimming shortened V by 3 bases and J by 3 bases, and 8 bases separated the two germline ends. CDR3 region: CAWSQGYTGELFF. The CDR3 DNA reads TGTGCCTGGAGCCAGGGGTACACCGGGGAGCTGTTTTTT.

V gene TRBV2 combines with J gene TRBJ1-6; D might be TRBD1 (6 bases). Germline V gene lookup returns CDR1 SNHLY and CDR2 FYNNEI. V lost 10 bases and J lost 3, with 19 bases in between. The CDR3 is 16 residues long. CDR3 nucleotide sequence: TGTGCCACCGGATCAGGGGCCGCGATCTATAATTCACCCCTCCACTTT. The encoded protein is CATGSGAAIYNSPLHF. The full variable domain, rest sourced from reference TRBV2 and TRBJ1-6, is EPEVTQTPSHQVTQMGQEVILRCVPISNHLYFYWYRQILGQKVEFLVSFYNNEISEKSEIFDDQFSVERPDGSNFTLKIRSTKLEDSAMYFCATGSGAAIYNSPLHFGNGTRLTVT.

The rearrangement uses TRBV5-1 and TRBJ2-1; D ambiguous. Trimming took 0 bases from V and 2 from J, leaving 6 bases between them. Germline loops: CDR1 SGHRS, CDR2 YFSETQ. The CDR3 has 14 amino acids. The CDR3: CASSLDTTYNEQFF. CDR3 nucleotides: TGCGCCAGCAGCTTGGACACGACCTACAATGAGCAGTTCTTC.

V is TRBV28 and J is TRBJ1-4; D gene ambiguous. The germline V and J ends were trimmed by 5 bases and 8 bases, with 12 bases remaining between them. Germline loops: CDR1 MDHEN, CDR2 SYDVKM. CDR3 length: 13 residues. The CDR3 loop reads CASSSFIREKLFF. CDR3 bases: TGTGCCAGCAGTAGCTTTATAAGAGAAAAACTGTTTTTT.

The gene calls are TRBV6-1 and TRBJ2-1; D is possibly TRBD1 (5 bases). V was trimmed by 0 bases and J by 5 bases, leaving 8 bases between them. Germline values: CDR1 MNHNS, CDR2 SASEGT. The CDR3 runs to 14 residues. The CDR3 region is CASSEAQGNNEQFF. CDR3 in DNA: TGTGCCAGCAGTGAAGCGCAGGGAAACAATGAGCAGTTCTTC.

The chain couples TRBV5-1 to TRBJ1-1; the D is unclear. Looked up from germline, CDR1 is SGHRS and CDR2 is YFSETQ. This CDR3 comprises 13 residues. V lost 0 bases and J 4 bases, leaving 7 bases between the germline ends. In DNA form, the CDR3 reads TGCGCCAGCAGCTTGGCCCCGGGCACTGAAGCTTTCTTT. It translates to CASSLAPGTEAFF.

The gene calls are TRBV30 and TRBJ2-1; TRBD1 is a possible D gene (6 bases). This CDR3 has 16 amino acids. Germline V lookup: CDR1 GTSNPN, CDR2 SVGIG (reference sequence). V lost 0 bases to trimming and J lost 3 bases, with 15 bases between them. DNA for the CDR3: TGTGCCTGGAGTGTGGGGAGACTACAGGGCTACAATGAGCAGTTCTTC. Translating it yields CAWSVGRLQGYNEQFF. The full variable domain, rest sourced from reference TRBV30 and TRBJ2-1, is SQTIHQWPATLVQPVGSPLSLECTVEGTSNPNLYWYRQAAGRGLQLLFYSVGIGQISSEVPQNLSASRPQDRQFILSSKKLLLSDSGFYLCAWSVGRLQGYNEQFFGPGTRLTVL.

The chain couples TRBV4-2 to TRBJ2-7, with TRBD2 identical over 10 bases. The CDR3 covers 16 residues. Per germline, CDR1 LGHNA and CDR2 YNFKEQ. With 0 bases clipped from V and 5 bases from J, the junction kept 7 bases outside the gene matches. CDR3 residues: CASSQEAAGGANEQYF. CDR3 nucleotides: TGTGCCAGCAGCCAAGAGGCAGCGGGAGGGGCTAACGAGCAGTACTTC.

The CDR3 loop is CASSLPLTDTQYF. The CDR3 DNA follows: TGTGCCAGCAGTTTACCCCTGACAGATACGCAGTATTTT. The chain employs TRBV27 and TRBJ2-3; D is ambiguous. V lost 2 bases and J 3 bases, leaving 6 bases between the germline ends. This CDR3 comprises 13 residues. The germline gives CDR1 MNHEY, CDR2 SMNVEV (reference sequence).

The chain recombines TRBV5-1 with TRBJ2-2; 8 nucleotides agree with TRBD1. Trimming took 3 bases from V and 1 from J; bases not matched to a gene: 5. Germline V CDR1 and CDR2: SGHRS, YFSETQ. The CDR3 is made up of 16 amino acids. The CDR3 coding sequence is TGCGCCAGCAGCTGGGCCGGGACAGGGAACACCGGGGAGCTGTTTTTT. Protein: CASSWAGTGNTGELFF.

V is TRBV5-5 and J is TRBJ1-5; TRBD1 agrees at 7 bases. After removal of 4 bases from V and 5 bases from J, the junction contained 9 bases not matched to a gene. CDR1 is SGHKS, CDR2 YYEKEE, per germline (reference sequence). CDR3 length equals 15 residues. CDR3 sequence (DNA): TGTGCCAGCAGCCTACGGGACAGCTATTATCAGCCCCAGCATTTT. It translates to CASSLRDSYYQPQHF.

This chain joins TRBV5-4 and TRBJ2-5; 7 bases map to TRBD1. V gave up 8 bases and J gave up 5 bases; unmatched junction bases: 12. There are 14 residues in the CDR3. The V gene's germline CDR1 is SGHNT and CDR2 YYREEE (reference sequence). The CDR3 protein is CASSTGQIKETQYF. DNA for the CDR3: TGTGCCAGTTCCACGGGACAGATAAAGGAGACCCAGTACTTC.

A remark on this clone: Other DNA sequences in the sample encode the same CDR3. This rearrangement joins TRBV5-1 to TRBJ2-5; no reliable D call. Trimming pared 0 bases from V and 5 bases from J, leaving 5 bases between. This CDR3 is 12 amino acids long. From germline, CDR1 is SGHRS and CDR2 YFSETQ. CDR3 sequence reads: CASSLAQETQYF. CDR3 in DNA: TGCGCCAGCAGCTTGGCCCAGGAGACCCAGTACTTC.

The chain employs TRBV28 and TRBJ1-2, with a tentative D call TRBD1 (5 bases). CDR1 MDHEN and CDR2 SYDVKM come from the germline V gene. The CDR3 has 14 amino acids. V was clipped by 5 bases and J by 4 bases, with 14 bases between them. CDR3 sequence reads: CASSPGPGGYGYTF. The CDR3 DNA reads as TGTGCCAGCAGTCCCGGTCCGGGGGGCTATGGCTACACCTTC.

This clone was seen only once. This chain uses TRBV5-6 with TRBJ2-5; 7 nucleotides line up with TRBD1. Germline trimming cut 6 bases from V and 1 base from J; bases unmatched to any gene: 9. The CDR3 runs to 15 residues. Germline V gene lookup returns CDR1 SGHDT and CDR2 YYEEEE. CDR3 DNA: TGTGCCAGCACCCTAACGACAGGGCCCCAAGAGACCCAGTACTTC. This encodes CASTLTTGPQETQYF.

V gene TRBV28 combines with J gene TRBJ1-5, with 11 bases identical to TRBD1. The germline V gene has CDR1 MDHEN and CDR2 SYDVKM. The V and J ends lost 6 bases and 6 bases, in that order; junction bases with no gene match: 1. The CDR3 has 13 amino acids. The CDR3 bases are TGTGCCAGCAGGGGACAGGGGGTTCAGCCCCAGCATTTT. It specifies CASRGQGVQPQHF.

V and J are TRBV18 and TRBJ1-2; tentatively, D is TRBD1 (5 bases). The CDR3 spans 15 residues. The germline V gene has CDR1 KGHSH and CDR2 LQKENI. V was cut by 0 bases and J by 8 bases, with 16 bases left in between. The CDR3 reads CASSPPEDGGIGYTF. DNA for the CDR3: TGTGCCAGCTCACCACCCGAGGACGGGGGTATCGGCTACACCTTC.

The DNA for the CDR3 is TGCGCCAGCAGCTTAGGACAGGTCACAGATACGCAGTATTTT. It translates to CASSLGQVTDTQYF. The chain combines TRBV5-1 with TRBJ2-3; 7 bases are shared with TRBD1. The trim removed 2 bases at V and 2 bases at J, leaving 2 bases unmatched. The CDR3 consists of 14 residues. The germline gives CDR1 SGHRS, CDR2 YFSETQ.

The CDR3 coding sequence is TGTGCCAGTAGTCGTTCCCGCAGCTCCTACGAGCAGTACTTC. Protein sequence: CASSRSRSSYEQYF. The rearrangement joins TRBV19 to TRBJ2-7; D not certain. Germline lookup yields CDR1 LNHDA and CDR2 SQIVND (reference sequence). CDR3 size: 14 residues. V was trimmed by 5 bases and J by 0 bases, leaving 11 bases between them. The full variable domain, its missing parts supplied by reference TRBV19 and TRBJ2-7, is DGGITQSPKYLFRKEGQNVTLSCEQNLNHDAMYWYRQDPGQGLRLIYYSQIVNDFQKGDIAEGYSVSREKKESFPLTVTSAQKNPTAFYLCASSRSRSSYEQYFGPGTRLTVT.

The CDR3 bases are TGTGCCAGCAGCTCACCGGGACAGGGGGATCACGAGCAGTACTTC. Protein sequence: CASSSPGQGDHEQYF. This rearrangement joins TRBV5-6 to TRBJ2-7; 11 nucleotides line up with TRBD1. Trimming at V came to 3 bases and at J to 5 bases, leaving 7 bases not matched to a gene. CDR1 is SGHDT, CDR2 YYEEEE, per germline. The CDR3 runs 15 residues.

This chain joins TRBV29-1 and TRBJ2-5, with 7 nucleotides matching TRBD2. V was clipped by 5 bases and J by 1 base; unmatched bases: 4. The length of the CDR3 is 13 residues. CDR1 SQVTM and CDR2 ANQGSEA come from the germline V gene. The CDR3 coding sequence is TGCAGCGTTTCTAGCGGAGCCCAAGAGACCCAGTACTTC. Its translation: CSVSSGAQETQYF.

The chain couples TRBV7-3 to TRBJ2-5, with 11 bases that match TRBD2. Trimming took 3 bases from V and 5 from J; bases not matched to a gene: 5. The length of the CDR3 is 15 residues. CDR1 and CDR2 (germline): SGHTA, FQGTGA. The CDR3 DNA reads as TGTGCCAGCAGCTTTAGCGGGGGGGCCTTTGAGACCCAGTACTTC. Translation: CASSFSGGAFETQYF.